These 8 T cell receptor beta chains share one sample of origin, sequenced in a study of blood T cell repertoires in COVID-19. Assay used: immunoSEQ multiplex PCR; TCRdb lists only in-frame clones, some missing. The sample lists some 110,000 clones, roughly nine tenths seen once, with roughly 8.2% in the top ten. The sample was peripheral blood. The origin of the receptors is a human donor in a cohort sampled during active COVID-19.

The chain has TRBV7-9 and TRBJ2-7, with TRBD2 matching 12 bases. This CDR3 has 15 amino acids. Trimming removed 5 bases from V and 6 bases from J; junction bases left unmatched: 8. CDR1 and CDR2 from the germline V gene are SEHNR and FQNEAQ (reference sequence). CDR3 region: CASSTGLAGPGEQYF. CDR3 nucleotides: TGTGCCAGCAGCACGGGACTAGCGGGCCCGGGCGAGCAGTACTTC.

The CDR3 loop is CASRFKEGLGEKLFF. The CDR3, as DNA: TGTGCCAGCAGGTTTAAGGAGGGGTTGGGGGAAAAACTGTTTTTT. V is TRBV28 and J is TRBJ1-4, with D possibly being TRBD1 (5 bases). The CDR3 has 15 amino acids. The V end lost 6 bases, the J end lost 8 bases, and 19 bases lay between the germline ends. The germline V gene has CDR1 MDHEN and CDR2 SYDVKM.

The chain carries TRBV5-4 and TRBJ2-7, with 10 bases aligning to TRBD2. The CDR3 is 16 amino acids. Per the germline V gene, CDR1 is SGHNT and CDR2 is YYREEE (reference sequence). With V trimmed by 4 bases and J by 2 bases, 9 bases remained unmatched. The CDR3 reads CASSRAGLARTYEQYF. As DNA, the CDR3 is TGTGCCAGCAGCCGCGCGGGACTAGCGAGGACCTACGAGCAGTACTTC.

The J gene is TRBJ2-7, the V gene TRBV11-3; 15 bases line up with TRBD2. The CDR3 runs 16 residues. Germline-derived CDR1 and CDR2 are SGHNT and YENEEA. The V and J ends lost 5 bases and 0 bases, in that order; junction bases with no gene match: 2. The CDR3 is CASSKGLAGGSYEQYF. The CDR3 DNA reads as TGTGCCAGCAGCAAGGGACTAGCGGGGGGCTCCTACGAGCAGTACTTC.

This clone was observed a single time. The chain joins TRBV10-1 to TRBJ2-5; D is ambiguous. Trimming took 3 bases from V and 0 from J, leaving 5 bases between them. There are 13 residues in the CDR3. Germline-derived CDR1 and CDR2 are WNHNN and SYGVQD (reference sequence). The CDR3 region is CASSDEYQETQYF. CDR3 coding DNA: TGCGCCAGCAGTGATGAGTACCAAGAGACCCAGTACTTC.

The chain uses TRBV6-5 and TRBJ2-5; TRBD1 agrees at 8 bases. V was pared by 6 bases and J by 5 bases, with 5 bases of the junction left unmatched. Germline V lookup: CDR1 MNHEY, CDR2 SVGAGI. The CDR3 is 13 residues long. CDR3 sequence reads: CASSQGAWETQYF. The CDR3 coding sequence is TGTGCCAGCAGCCAGGGGGCTTGGGAGACCCAGTACTTC.

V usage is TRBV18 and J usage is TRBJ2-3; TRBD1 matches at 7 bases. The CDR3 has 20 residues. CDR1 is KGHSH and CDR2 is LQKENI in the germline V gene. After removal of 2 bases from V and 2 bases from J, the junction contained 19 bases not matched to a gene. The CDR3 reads CASSPDTGARDRKNTDTQYF. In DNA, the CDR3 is TGTGCCAGCTCACCAGACACGGGCGCGAGGGACAGAAAAAACACAGATACGCAGTATTTT.

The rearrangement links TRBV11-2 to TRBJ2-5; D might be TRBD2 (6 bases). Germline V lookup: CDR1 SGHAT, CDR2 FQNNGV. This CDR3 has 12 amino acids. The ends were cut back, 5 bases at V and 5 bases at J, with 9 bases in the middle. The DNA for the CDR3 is TGTGCCAGCAGCACAACTAGCGAGACCCAGTACTTC. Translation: CASSTTSETQYF.